The clone carrying this TCR beta chain appeared many times. What it binds is unknown. This sample is part of a study of CD8+CD57+ T cells in acquired aplastic anemia. About the research overall: The average for DNA from sorted CD4+ and CD8+ cells was about 2.9 ug. Whole-study findings and limits: Researchers report that around 31 CD8+ CDR3 sequences appeared in both patients and controls.

V lost 4 bases to trimming and J lost 1 base; unmatched junction nucleotides: 6. The V gene's germline CDR1 is KGHDR and CDR2 SFDVKD. The CDR3 runs 17 residues. It was genomic DNA that served as the template for profiling TCR beta VDJ and CDR3. Each CDR3 protein gets one entry after TCRdb re-called the reads with MiXCR. In the table there are some 130,000 distinct CDR3 sequences, 40% to 45% of which are singletons. What was sequenced was sorted CD4+, CD8+, or CD8+CD57+ T cells (not recorded which) from PBMCs. The chain employs TRBV24-1 and TRBJ2-1; TRBD2 matches at 10 bases. The TCR comes from a human donor in good health, serving as a control. CDR3 loop: CATSDRTSGKSYNEQFF. CDR3 DNA sequence: TGTGCCACCAGTGACCGAACTAGCGGGAAGTCCTACAATGAGCAGTTCTTC.